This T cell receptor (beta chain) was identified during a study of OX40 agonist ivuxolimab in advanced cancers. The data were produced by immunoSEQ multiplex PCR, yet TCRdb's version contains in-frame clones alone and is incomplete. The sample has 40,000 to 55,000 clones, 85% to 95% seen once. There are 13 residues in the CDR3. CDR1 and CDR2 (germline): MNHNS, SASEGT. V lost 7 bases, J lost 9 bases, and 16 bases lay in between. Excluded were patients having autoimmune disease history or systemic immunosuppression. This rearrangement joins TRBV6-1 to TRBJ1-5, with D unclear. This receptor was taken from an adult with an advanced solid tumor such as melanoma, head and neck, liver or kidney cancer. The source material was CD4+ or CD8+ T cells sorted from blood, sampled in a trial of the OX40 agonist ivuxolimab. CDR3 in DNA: TGTGCCAGCACCCCGCCGGAGATTTGGCCCCAGCATTTT. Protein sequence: CASTPPEIWPQHF.